This T cell receptor beta chain was recovered during a study of neoadjuvant nivolumab and ipilimumab in lung cancer. Study conclusions and caveats: Higher pretherapy blood TCR richness went with higher resected-tumor richness.

CDR1 and CDR2 (germline): KGHSH, LQKENI. V was clipped by 6 bases and J by 2 bases, with 14 bases between them. CDR3 length equals 14 residues. For this clone: As yet, its antigen is unknown.

TCRdb keeps only in-frame clones here, not all; method: immunoSEQ multiplex PCR. The sample lists approximately 7,700 clones, around 86% occurring once. This TCR was recovered from an adult with non-small cell lung cancer. Some clones in this sample may be carry-over from other donors' samples. The sequencing used tumor tissue, collected after neoadjuvant nivolumab, alone or with ipilimumab, at or shortly before surgery. The V gene is TRBV18, the J gene TRBJ2-7; D is possibly TRBD2 (6 bases). CDR3 protein: CASSPPGGTYEQYF. In DNA, the CDR3 is TGTGCCAGCTCTCCCCCCGGCGGGACCTACGAGCAGTACTTC. Looking up the rest from reference TRBV18 and TRBJ2-7 gives the full variable domain: NAGVMQNPRHLVRRRGQEARLRCSPMKGHSHVYWYRQLPEEGLKFMVYLQKENIIDESGMPKERFSAEFPKEGPSILRIQQVVRGDSAAYFCASSPPGGTYEQYFGPGTRLTVT.